This TCR beta chain originates from a study of Ad26.COV2.S vaccination and SARS-CoV-2 variants. Sample treatment: 15 to 20 received Ad26.COV2.S at low or high dose, single or two shots; several received placebo; per-sample allocation not given. On day 63 after the first injection, vaccine and placebo recipients gave samples. The CDR3 spans 14 residues. V was cut by 1 base and J by 1 base, with 7 bases left in between. The germline gives CDR1 SGHVS, CDR2 FQNEAQ. TCRdb's copy holds only in-frame clones and misses some; the assay was immunoSEQ multiplex PCR. The sample holds roughly 700,000 clones; approximately 88% are singletons and the top ten take approximately 1.5%.

The J gene is TRBJ1-1, the V gene TRBV7-8; a weak D match, TRBD1 (5 bases). The source material was peripheral blood, sampled in a trial of Ad26.COV2.S vaccine versus placebo. This receptor was taken from a person aged 18 to 65 who received the Ad26.COV2.S COVID-19 vaccine or a placebo. For the CDR3, the DNA is TGTGCCAGCAGCTTAGTTGGGACGAACACTGAAGCTTTCTTT. It is translated as CASSLVGTNTEAFF.